This T cell receptor beta chain was observed in a study of tumor-infiltrating lymphocytes in primary liver carcinoma. Findings and caveats of the study: Unsorted bulk processing meant the study did not compare CD4+ and CD8+ repertoires. Among the pair types, tumor region pairs showed more overlap than tumor-adjacent and tumor-blood pairs.

Comment on this clonotype: Its target is unknown.

Out of unsorted whole blood came the blood RNA, and germline DNA was extracted as well. Germline V gene data show CDR1 as MNHEY and CDR2 as SVGEGT. The V gene lost 2 bases and the J gene lost 6 bases, with 11 bases spanning the gap. The CDR3 consists of 13 residues. Synthesis of TCR beta cDNA was carried out from 500 ng total RNA with a constant-region primer. Slightly modified ARM-PCR served as the procedure for the TCR beta libraries. These libraries came from three rounds of nested multiplex PCR. The first two PCR rounds, around 11 cycles each, used TRBV1-TRBV30 forward primers and a C-beta reverse primer. TCRdb reprocessed the multiplex PCR reads via MiXCR and lists one record per CDR3 protein. The sample has over 250,000 distinct CDR3 sequences, 50% to 75% seen once; the top ten hold 15% to 20%.

The sample was peripheral blood. The J gene is TRBJ2-7, the V gene TRBV6-2 or TRBV6-3; D uncertain. This clonotype was sampled from a woman in her twenties or thirties with primary liver carcinoma and hepatitis B virus infection. The CDR3 DNA follows: TGTGCCAGCAGTTACCCCCGAGATGGCGAGCAGTACTTC. It is translated as CASSYPRDGEQYF.